The clone carrying this T cell receptor (beta chain) has just a few counts. As yet, its antigen is unknown. The entry originates in a study of T cells in Graves' hyperthyroidism and ophthalmopathy. Study-level points and caveats: A model of 13 V-J pairs discriminated ophthalmopathy from stable hyperthyroidism.

There were TCR beta CDR3 regions amplified from RNA transcripts. Initially, a first-round RT-PCR of the TCR CDR3 employed the HTBI primer set. Each CDR3 protein is one row after TCRdb ran MiXCR on the multiplex PCR reads. Of under 300,000 distinct CDR3 sequences listed, 13% to 15% were seen once; the top ten hold about 14%. Those with hyperthyroidism were 18 to 65 years old, newly diagnosed, and ill for under 2 months. The sample, blood from the first hyperthyroidism diagnosis, precedes any ophthalmopathy symptoms. Sequencing was performed on blood. The sequence came from a woman between 35 and 50 years old with Graves' hyperthyroidism that later progressed to Graves' ophthalmopathy.

CDR3 residues: CSAQTMEDPLHWDTQYF. The CDR3, as DNA: TGCAGTGCCCAAACAATGGAGGACCCCCTACATTGGGATACGCAGTATTTT. The V gene is TRBV20-1, the J gene TRBJ2-3; possible D gene TRBD2, 5 bases. The CDR3 is made up of 17 amino acids. V shed 6 bases and J shed 6 bases, with 28 bases lying between them. Germline loops: CDR1 DFQATT, CDR2 SNEGSKA (reference sequence).